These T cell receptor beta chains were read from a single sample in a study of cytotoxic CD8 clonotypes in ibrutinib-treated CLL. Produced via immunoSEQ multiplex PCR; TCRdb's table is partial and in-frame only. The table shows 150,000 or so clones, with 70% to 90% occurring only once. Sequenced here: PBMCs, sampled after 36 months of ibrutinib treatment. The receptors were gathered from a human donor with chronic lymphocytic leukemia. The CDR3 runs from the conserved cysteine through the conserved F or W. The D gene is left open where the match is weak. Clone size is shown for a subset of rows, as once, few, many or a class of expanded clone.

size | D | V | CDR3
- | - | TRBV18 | CASSPGVVGQYF
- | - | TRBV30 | CAWSVPLGTGNEQFF
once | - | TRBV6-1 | CASSESDFGFTRPQHF
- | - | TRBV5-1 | CASSLEGYEQYF
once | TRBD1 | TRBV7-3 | CASSWTGPNTGELFF
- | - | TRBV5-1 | CASSFLLGQKINYGYTF
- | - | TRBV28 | CASSPGQIPHGYTF
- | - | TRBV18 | CASSPTASLQGIGSSGTQYF
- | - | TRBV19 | CASSAKMRNYGYTF
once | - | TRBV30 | CAWSPREGANEKLFF
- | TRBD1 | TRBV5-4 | CASKNRDRGYGYTF
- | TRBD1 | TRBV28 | CASSLTGSNEKLFF
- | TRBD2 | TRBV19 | CASSMGLAPYNEQFF
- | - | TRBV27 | CASSLMGGHEQYF
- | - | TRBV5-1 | CASSSGAGLSTDTQYF
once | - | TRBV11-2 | CASSLDRNTIYF
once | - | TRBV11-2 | CASSNREQETQYF
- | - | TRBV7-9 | CASSSPWGGNSPLHF
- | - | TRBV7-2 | CASSLSRAGSYGYTF
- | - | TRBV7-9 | CASSLQGNYGYTF
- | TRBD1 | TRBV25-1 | CASSDPGGTYNSPLHF
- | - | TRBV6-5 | CASMKGTEAFF
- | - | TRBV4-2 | CASSQGTLNTGELFF
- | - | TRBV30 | CAWRGGVPDTQYF
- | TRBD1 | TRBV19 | CASSMGIVTGGSQPQHF
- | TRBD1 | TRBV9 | CASSSRTGSDTQYF
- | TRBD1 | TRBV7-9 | CASSLGAAQGAGGYTF
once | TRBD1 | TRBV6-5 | CATKTGVEEQYF
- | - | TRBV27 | CASSVQDNTDTQYF
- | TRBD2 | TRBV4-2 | CASSEATSGRFLIYNEQFF
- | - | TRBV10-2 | CASSETGYSPLHF
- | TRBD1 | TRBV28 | CASTETGPEKLFF
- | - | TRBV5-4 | CASSLRGSYEQYF
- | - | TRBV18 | CASSPRTGQGGFGTQYF
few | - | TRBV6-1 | CASSLADGAYGYTF
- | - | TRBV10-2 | CASGVGRETQYF
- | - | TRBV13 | CASSLAGQSYEQYF
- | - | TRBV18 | CASSPPTGSGNTIYF
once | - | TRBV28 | CASRPLRLGSLGELFF
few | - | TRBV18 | CASSPDSNQPQHF
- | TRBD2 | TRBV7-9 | CASSTRRLAGSTDTQYF
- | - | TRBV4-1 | CASSPPQRLNEQFF
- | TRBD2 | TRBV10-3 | CAISGRRLAGDSETQYF
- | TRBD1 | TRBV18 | CASSGQVKNTEAFF
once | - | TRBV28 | CASSLEPQIYGYTF
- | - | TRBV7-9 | CASSPRQYGYTF
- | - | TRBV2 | CASSGQGLTEAFF
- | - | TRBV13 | CASSLAGANTGELFF
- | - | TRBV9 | CASSPVRFTGELFF
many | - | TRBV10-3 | CAISEEGNNQPQHF
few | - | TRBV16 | CASSRGPNQPQHF
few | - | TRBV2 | CASSSQVDSPLHF
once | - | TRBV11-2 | CASSLDRSGQYF
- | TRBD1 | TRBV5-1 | CASSLRSGQADGYTF